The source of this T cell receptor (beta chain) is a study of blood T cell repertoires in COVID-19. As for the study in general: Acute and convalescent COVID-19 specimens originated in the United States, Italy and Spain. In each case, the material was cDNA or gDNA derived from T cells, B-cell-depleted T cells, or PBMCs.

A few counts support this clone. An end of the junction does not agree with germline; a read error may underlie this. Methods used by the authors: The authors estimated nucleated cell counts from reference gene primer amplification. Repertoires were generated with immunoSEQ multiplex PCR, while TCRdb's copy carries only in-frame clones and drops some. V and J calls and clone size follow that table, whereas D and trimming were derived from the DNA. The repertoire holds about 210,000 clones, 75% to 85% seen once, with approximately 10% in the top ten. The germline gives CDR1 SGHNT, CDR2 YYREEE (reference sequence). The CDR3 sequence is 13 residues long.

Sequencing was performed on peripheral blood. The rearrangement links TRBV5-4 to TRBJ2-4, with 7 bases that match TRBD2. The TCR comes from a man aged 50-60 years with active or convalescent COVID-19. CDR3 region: CASSLDERDTEHF. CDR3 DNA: TGTGCCAGCAGCTTGGATGAGCGGGATACGGAGCACTTC.